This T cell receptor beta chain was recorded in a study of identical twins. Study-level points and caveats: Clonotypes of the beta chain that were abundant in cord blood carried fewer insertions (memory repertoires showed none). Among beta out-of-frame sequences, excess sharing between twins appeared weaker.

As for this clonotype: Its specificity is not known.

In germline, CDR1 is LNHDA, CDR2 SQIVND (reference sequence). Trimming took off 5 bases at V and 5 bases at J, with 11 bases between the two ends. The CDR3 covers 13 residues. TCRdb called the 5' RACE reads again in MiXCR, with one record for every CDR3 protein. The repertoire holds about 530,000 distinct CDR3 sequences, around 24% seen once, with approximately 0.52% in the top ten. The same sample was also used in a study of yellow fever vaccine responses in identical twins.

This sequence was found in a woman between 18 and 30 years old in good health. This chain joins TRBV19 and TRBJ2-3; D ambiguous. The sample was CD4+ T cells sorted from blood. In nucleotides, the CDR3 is TGTGCCAGTAGTTTGAGTACCGGAGATACGCAGTATTTT. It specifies CASSLSTGDTQYF.